This is a list of T cell receptor beta chains from one sample in a study of blood T cells in healthy people across ages. TCRdb re-called the 5' RACE reads with MiXCR, one entry per CDR3 protein. In the table there are hundreds of thousands of distinct CDR3 sequences, roughly 50% of which are singletons. Material for sequencing was blood. These receptors originate from a woman aged 60-75 years in good health. Both conserved end residues are part of each CDR3. The D gene is left open where the match is weak. Clone size is stated in some rows and not others, as once, few, many or a class when expanded.

abundance: NA
d_gene: TRBD1
v_gene: TRBV20-1
j_gene: TRBJ2-1
CDR3nt: TGCAGTGCTAGAGAAGGGGGGGACAGGGGTTACAATGAGCAGTTCTTC
CDR3aa: CSAREGGDRGYNEQFF

abundance: NA
d_gene: NA
v_gene: TRBV4-2
j_gene: TRBJ2-3
CDR3nt: TGTGCCAGCAGCCAAGAAGGGACTCTCCATGGTACGCAGTATTTT
CDR3aa: CASSQEGTLHGTQYF

abundance: NA
d_gene: NA
v_gene: TRBV9
j_gene: TRBJ2-3
CDR3nt: TGTGCCAGCAGCGTGACAGGGAGGGCAGATACGCAGTATTTT
CDR3aa: CASSVTGRADTQYF

abundance: NA
d_gene: TRBD1
v_gene: TRBV5-1
j_gene: TRBJ1-5
CDR3nt: TGCGCCAGCAGCGCAGACAGGGGATCTCAGCCCCAGCATTTT
CDR3aa: CASSADRGSQPQHF

abundance: few
d_gene: NA
v_gene: TRBV18
j_gene: TRBJ2-7
CDR3nt: TGTGCCAGCTCACCACTGAGTGGCAGGGAGGCCTACGAGCAGTACTTC
CDR3aa: CASSPLSGREAYEQYF

abundance: NA
d_gene: TRBD1
v_gene: TRBV20-1
j_gene: TRBJ2-1
CDR3nt: TGCAGTGCGCAGGGGGATTCCTACAATGAGCAGTTCTTC
CDR3aa: CSAQGDSYNEQFF

abundance: NA
d_gene: TRBD1
v_gene: TRBV7-2
j_gene: TRBJ1-2
CDR3nt: TGTGCCAGCAGATACAGGGGAGGCTATGGCTACACCTTC
CDR3aa: CASRYRGGYGYTF

abundance: many
d_gene: TRBD1
v_gene: TRBV29-1
j_gene: TRBJ1-2
CDR3nt: TGCAGCGCTAGGGGACAGCTCTATGGCTACACCTTC
CDR3aa: CSARGQLYGYTF

abundance: many
d_gene: TRBD1
v_gene: TRBV7-2
j_gene: TRBJ1-1
CDR3nt: TGTGCCAGCAGCTTAAACAGGGGGCCCGGCACTGAAGCTTTCTTT
CDR3aa: CASSLNRGPGTEAFF

abundance: few
d_gene: NA
v_gene: TRBV12-3/TRBV12-4
j_gene: TRBJ2-3
CDR3nt: TGTGCCAGCAGTTTAATCGGTACGCAGTATTTT
CDR3aa: CASSLIGTQYF

abundance: NA
d_gene: NA
v_gene: TRBV5-1
j_gene: TRBJ1-4
CDR3nt: TGCGCCAGCAGCTTGTTGGGATCAACTAATGAAAAACTGTTTTTT
CDR3aa: CASSLLGSTNEKLFF

abundance: NA
d_gene: NA
v_gene: TRBV20-1
j_gene: TRBJ1-5
CDR3nt: TGCAGTGCTAGAGATCTAGACAGAAGCAATCAGCCCCAGCATTTT
CDR3aa: CSARDLDRSNQPQHF

abundance: NA
d_gene: NA
v_gene: TRBV20-1
j_gene: TRBJ2-2
CDR3nt: TGCAGTGCTAGACCCGGCTCCGATGGCGGGGAGCTGTTTTTT
CDR3aa: CSARPGSDGGELFF

abundance: NA
d_gene: NA
v_gene: TRBV11-2
j_gene: TRBJ1-2
CDR3nt: TGTGCCAGCAGCTTAGGGTTAGGGGATGGCTACACCTTC
CDR3aa: CASSLGLGDGYTF

abundance: NA
d_gene: TRBD2
v_gene: TRBV5-1
j_gene: TRBJ2-7
CDR3nt: TGCGCCAGCAGCTTGGCCCTAGCGGGAGTCCCAAACGAGCAGTACTTC
CDR3aa: CASSLALAGVPNEQYF

abundance: NA
d_gene: NA
v_gene: TRBV6-2/TRBV6-3
j_gene: TRBJ2-7
CDR3nt: TGTGCCAGCAGCCCCTCCTTCGCCCAGGGGAGCGACTACGAGCAGTACTTC
CDR3aa: CASSPSFAQGSDYEQYF

abundance: NA
d_gene: NA
v_gene: TRBV5-4
j_gene: TRBJ2-7
CDR3nt: TGTGCCAGCAGCCCCCCAAACAGGGTCGACGAGCAGTACTTC
CDR3aa: CASSPPNRVDEQYF

abundance: NA
d_gene: NA
v_gene: TRBV7-2
j_gene: TRBJ2-7
CDR3nt: TGTGCCAGCAGCATCGGGACTCCAAGCTCCTACGAGCAGTACTTC
CDR3aa: CASSIGTPSSYEQYF

abundance: NA
d_gene: TRBD2
v_gene: TRBV6-5
j_gene: TRBJ2-1
CDR3nt: TGTGTCAGCAGGGGTAGCGGGAGGCTCTGGGATGAGCAGTTCTTC
CDR3aa: CVSRGSGRLWDEQFF

abundance: once
d_gene: NA
v_gene: TRBV20-1
j_gene: TRBJ1-1
CDR3nt: TGCAGTGCTAGCCGGGACCTTAACACTGAAGCTTTCTTT
CDR3aa: CSASRDLNTEAFF

abundance: NA
d_gene: NA
v_gene: TRBV24-1
j_gene: TRBJ2-1
CDR3nt: TGTGCCACCAGTGATGGTAGCGGACGGAGCTCCTACAATGAGCAGTTCTTC
CDR3aa: CATSDGSGRSSYNEQFF

abundance: once
d_gene: TRBD1
v_gene: TRBV28
j_gene: TRBJ2-3
CDR3nt: TGTGCCAGCAGTCGACAGGGACGGGTAGATACGCAGTATTTT
CDR3aa: CASSRQGRVDTQYF

abundance: NA
d_gene: NA
v_gene: TRBV28
j_gene: TRBJ1-2
CDR3nt: TGTGCCAGCAGTTTAGCAGCCCTCTATGGCTACACCTTC
CDR3aa: CASSLAALYGYTF

abundance: NA
d_gene: TRBD2
v_gene: TRBV28
j_gene: TRBJ2-3
CDR3nt: TGTGCCAGCAGTCAACCCGGGACTAGCGGCACAGATACGCAGTATTTT
CDR3aa: CASSQPGTSGTDTQYF

abundance: few
d_gene: NA
v_gene: TRBV29-1
j_gene: TRBJ1-2
CDR3nt: TGCAGCGTTGAAGGGGTCGAATCCTATGGCTACACCTTC
CDR3aa: CSVEGVESYGYTF

abundance: NA
d_gene: NA
v_gene: TRBV4-3
j_gene: TRBJ2-5
CDR3nt: TGCGCCAGCAGCTCCAACAAATTCGGAGAGACCCAGTACTTC
CDR3aa: CASSSNKFGETQYF

abundance: NA
d_gene: TRBD1
v_gene: TRBV7-6
j_gene: TRBJ1-2
CDR3nt: TGTGCCAGCAGCCCCGGACAGGGGCCGGTTGGCTACACCTTC
CDR3aa: CASSPGQGPVGYTF

abundance: NA
d_gene: NA
v_gene: TRBV20-1
j_gene: TRBJ1-1
CDR3nt: TGCAGTGCTAGCGACAGGCGCAGGTGGACTGAAGCTTTCTTT
CDR3aa: CSASDRRRWTEAFF

abundance: NA
d_gene: NA
v_gene: TRBV20-1
j_gene: TRBJ1-1
CDR3nt: TGCAGTGCTAGGTGGGGTCCGGCTTTCTTT
CDR3aa: CSARWGPAFF

abundance: once
d_gene: TRBD1
v_gene: TRBV5-1
j_gene: TRBJ2-7
CDR3nt: TGCGCCAGCAGACCGACAGGGACCAACTACGAGCAGTACTTC
CDR3aa: CASRPTGTNYEQYF

abundance: NA
d_gene: TRBD1
v_gene: TRBV6-1
j_gene: TRBJ1-6
CDR3nt: TGTGCCAGCAGTGTCGGACAGGGCTATAATTCACCCCTCCACTTT
CDR3aa: CASSVGQGYNSPLHF

abundance: NA
d_gene: TRBD1
v_gene: TRBV7-2
j_gene: TRBJ2-6
CDR3nt: TGTGCCTGCAGCTTAGAACCGGGACAGGAACTCTCTGGGGCCAACGTCCTGACTTTC
CDR3aa: CACSLEPGQELSGANVLTF

abundance: NA
d_gene: NA
v_gene: TRBV28
j_gene: TRBJ2-7
CDR3nt: TGTGCCAGCAGTTTCCCTAGTAGCGGACTATACGAGCAGTACTTC
CDR3aa: CASSFPSSGLYEQYF

abundance: NA
d_gene: NA
v_gene: TRBV4-3
j_gene: TRBJ1-2
CDR3nt: TGCGCCAGCAGGTTTATGGGGGGCTCTGGCTACACCTTC
CDR3aa: CASRFMGGSGYTF

abundance: NA
d_gene: TRBD2
v_gene: TRBV5-1
j_gene: TRBJ2-1
CDR3nt: TGCGCCAGCAGCGTGACTAGCGGGAGTTTCAATGAGCAGTTCTTC
CDR3aa: CASSVTSGSFNEQFF